Presented here are 28 T cell receptor beta chains from one specimen sequenced in a study of blood T cell repertoires in COVID-19. TCRdb's copy holds only in-frame clones and misses some; the assay was immunoSEQ multiplex PCR. Of about 110,000 clones in the sample, 60% to 85% were seen once. The sequencing sample was made of peripheral blood. These receptors all stem from a human donor in a cohort sampled during active or convalescent COVID-19.

This chain connects TRBV7-2 to TRBJ1-6, with D possibly being TRBD1 (6 bases). The V end lost 2 bases, the J end lost 7 bases, and 12 bases lay between the germline ends. The CDR3 covers 15 residues. The germline V gene has CDR1 SGHTA and CDR2 FQGNSA. CDR3 sequence reads: CASSLRGTENSPLHF. CDR3 nucleotides: TGTGCCAGCAGCTTAAGGGGGACCGAGAATTCACCCCTCCACTTT. The complete variable domain, with remaining parts taken from reference TRBV7-2 and TRBJ1-6, reads GAGVSQSPSNKVTEKGKDVELRCDPISGHTALYWYRQSLGQGLEFLIYFQGNSAPDKSGLPSDRFSAERTGGSVSTLTIQRTQQEDSAVYLCASSLRGTENSPLHFGNGTRLTVT.

V is TRBV19 and J is TRBJ2-6; a possible D gene is TRBD1 (5 bases). The CDR3 consists of 17 residues. CDR1 and CDR2 from the germline V gene are LNHDA and SQIVND (reference sequence). The V and J ends lost 7 bases and 0 bases respectively, with 16 bases between them. Written as DNA, the CDR3 is TGTGCCAGTACCCCTACACAGGTGCTCTCTGGGGCCAACGTCCTGACTTTC. Protein sequence: CASTPTQVLSGANVLTF.

This clone was counted once. The V gene is TRBV24-1, the J gene TRBJ2-5; 15 bases map to TRBD2. With 7 bases clipped from V and 4 bases from J, the junction kept 9 bases outside the gene matches. Germline V CDR1 and CDR2: KGHDR, SFDVKD. There are 17 residues in the CDR3. CDR3 nucleotides: TGTGCCACCAGCCCTGGGACTAGCGGGGGGACCAGAGAGACCCAGTACTTC. Translation: CATSPGTSGGTRETQYF.

The count of this clone is one. The gene calls are TRBV18 and TRBJ2-2, with TRBD2 as a possible D gene (6 bases). CDR1 is KGHSH and CDR2 is LQKENI in the germline V gene. The CDR3 contains 15 residues. V lost 4 bases to trimming and J lost 5 bases, with 14 bases between them. The CDR3 region has the DNA TGTGCCAGCTCACTACGACTAGGAGGAACCGGGGAGCTGTTTTTT. Translation gives CASSLRLGGTGELFF.

The chain links TRBV30 to TRBJ2-5; 7 nucleotides match TRBD1. Germline assignment: CDR1 GTSNPN and CDR2 SVGIG (reference sequence). The CDR3 runs to 13 residues. J gave up 6 bases and V 3 bases, and 7 bases lay outside the gene matches. In DNA form, the CDR3 reads TGTGCCTGGAGGTCAGGGGGTTCGAAGACCCAGTACTTC. Residues: CAWRSGGSKTQYF. Filled out from reference TRBV30 and TRBJ2-5, the complete variable domain reads SQTIHQWPATLVQPVGSPLSLECTVEGTSNPNLYWYRQAAGRGLQLLFYSVGIGQISSEVPQNLSASRPQDRQFILSSKKLLLSDSGFYLCAWRSGGSKTQYFGPGTRLLVL.

The CDR3 DNA reads TGCGCCAGCAGTCAAAGGACAGGGGCGCATACTCACTACGAGCAGTACTTC. As protein: CASSQRTGAHTHYEQYF. The chain is built from TRBV23-1 and TRBJ2-7, with TRBD1 matching 9 bases. TRBV23-1 is flagged as an ORF with uncertain function. V shed 2 bases and J 3 bases; nucleotides not matched to a gene: 11. The CDR3 contains 17 residues.

The rearrangement uses TRBV28 and TRBJ1-2; 10 bases fit TRBD1. Trimming removed 10 bases from V and 3 bases from J; junction bases left unmatched: 11. CDR3 length: 15 residues. Germline CDR1 reads MDHEN; CDR2 reads SYDVKM. This chain's CDR3 is CATRTPGTGDYGYTF. In nucleotides, the CDR3 is TGTGCCACCCGTACCCCCGGGACAGGGGACTATGGCTACACCTTC.

The chain links TRBV5-1 to TRBJ1-4, with 8 nucleotides matching TRBD1. J was trimmed by 5 bases and V by 2 bases; bases with no gene match: 5. Germline values: CDR1 SGHRS, CDR2 YFSETQ. This CDR3 is built from 15 residues. Here the CDR3 DNA reads TGCGCCAGCAGCTTTCAGGGGGCGCAAAATGAAAAACTGTTTTTT. Translated, it gives CASSFQGAQNEKLFF.

The chain has TRBV5-5 and TRBJ1-2, with TRBD1 matching over 7 bases. Germline trimming cut 1 base from V and 1 base from J; bases unmatched to any gene: 13. Per the germline V gene, CDR1 is SGHKS and CDR2 is YYEKEE (reference sequence). The CDR3 is made up of 18 amino acids. The CDR3 here is CASSLILGGQSLNYGYTF. The CDR3 DNA is TGTGCCAGCAGCTTGATACTCGGGGGACAGTCACTTAACTATGGCTACACCTTC.

V is TRBV14 and J is TRBJ2-1, with D maybe TRBD1 (6 bases). This CDR3 comprises 16 residues. V dropped 0 bases and J dropped 3 bases, with 12 bases sitting between them. Germline lookup yields CDR1 SGHDN and CDR2 FVKESK. CDR3 sequence reads: CASSQDSGAFYNEQFF. The CDR3 coding sequence is TGTGCCAGCAGCCAAGACTCAGGGGCCTTCTACAATGAGCAGTTCTTC.

Written as DNA, the CDR3 is TGTGCCAGCAGTTCCACCCGACAGGGGTGGGAAGCTTTCTTT. The encoded protein is CASSSTRQGWEAFF. The chain employs TRBV27 and TRBJ1-1; TRBD1 matches 8 bases. Germline V gives CDR1 MNHEY, CDR2 SMNVEV (reference sequence). The junction had 9 bases not matched to a gene; V was cut back by 4 bases and J by 8 bases. CDR3 length equals 14 residues.

The V call is TRBV6-6, the J call TRBJ1-1, with TRBD1 as a possible D gene (5 bases). Trimming left V 2 bases short and J 8 bases short, with 12 bases between. This CDR3 region has 13 residues. Germline CDR1 reads MNHNY; CDR2 reads SVGAGI (reference sequence). The CDR3 loop is CASSYLLRGEAFF. DNA for the CDR3: TGTGCCAGCAGTTACCTTTTGCGGGGGGAAGCTTTCTTT.

The V call is TRBV27, the J call TRBJ2-7; D not certain. Germline CDR1 reads MNHEY; CDR2 reads SMNVEV (reference sequence). This CDR3 spans 15 amino acids. Trimming took off 8 bases at V and 0 bases at J, with 17 bases between the two ends. This CDR3 is CASLPTAKSSYEQYF. The CDR3 DNA is TGTGCCAGCCTCCCCACCGCGAAAAGCTCCTACGAGCAGTACTTC.

This clone was observed a single time. The rearrangement joins TRBV7-2 to TRBJ2-5; D is perhaps TRBD2 (6 bases). Trimming cost V 1 base and J 2 bases, with 11 bases left between them. Germline loops: CDR1 SGHTA, CDR2 FQGNSA. The CDR3 is made up of 15 amino acids. The CDR3, as DNA: TGTGCCAGCAGCTTAGGCCTAGCGTGGCAAGAGACCCAGTACTTC. Translated, it gives CASSLGLAWQETQYF.

V usage is TRBV4-2 and J usage is TRBJ1-1; no clear D gene. Trimming pared 1 base from V and 8 bases from J, leaving 5 bases between. CDR1 and CDR2 (germline): LGHNA, YNFKEQ. This CDR3 is built from 11 residues. The CDR3 reads CASSQGLEAFF. CDR3 nucleotides: TGTGCCAGCAGCCAAGGCCTAGAAGCTTTCTTT.

This sequence joins TRBV6-1 and TRBJ2-7, with D maybe TRBD2 (5 bases). Germline CDR1 and CDR2: MNHNS and SASEGT. V was trimmed by 2 bases and J by 5 bases, leaving 13 bases between them. The CDR3 spans 14 residues. CDR3 sequence: CASSERPVGDEQYF. CDR3 nucleotide sequence: TGTGCCAGCAGTGAAAGGCCCGTCGGGGACGAGCAGTACTTC.

The V call is TRBV5-4, the J call TRBJ1-2; TRBD1 might be the D (6 bases). Germline CDR1 SGHNT, CDR2 YYREEE (reference sequence). With 4 bases removed from V and 6 bases from J, the gap between germline ends came to 10 bases. CDR3 length: 12 amino acids. CDR3 sequence (DNA): TGTGCCAGCAGCCCGAGGGGGAATGGCTACACCTTC. Translating gives CASSPRGNGYTF.

The V gene is TRBV5-4, the J gene TRBJ2-4; 8 positions match TRBD1. V dropped 5 bases and J dropped 2; count of bases not matched to a gene: 9. The CDR3 consists of 16 residues. Germline assignment: CDR1 SGHNT and CDR2 YYREEE (reference sequence). This chain's CDR3 is CASSQGAGITKNIQYF. The CDR3 DNA follows: TGTGCCAGCAGTCAGGGGGCTGGCATTACCAAAAACATTCAGTACTTC.

This clone was picked up one time. The chain combines TRBV5-4 with TRBJ1-1, with D unclear. Trimming removed 4 bases from V and 6 bases from J, with 13 bases in between. The CDR3 has 13 amino acids. Germline lookup yields CDR1 SGHNT and CDR2 YYREEE (reference sequence). The CDR3 DNA reads TGTGCCAGCAGCCCCGGGGAGAGCGCTGAAGCTTTCTTT. This gives the protein CASSPGESAEAFF.

This sequence joins TRBV7-3 and TRBJ2-7; 8 bases align to TRBD2. This CDR3 has 13 residues. With 6 bases clipped from V and 3 bases from J, the junction kept 4 bases outside the gene matches. Germline V lookup: CDR1 SGHTA, CDR2 FQGTGA. DNA for the CDR3: TGTGCCAGCAGAGAAGCGGGGGACTACGAGCAGTACTTC. Translation: CASREAGDYEQYF. The entire variable domain, with the rest obtained from reference TRBV7-3 and TRBJ2-7, is as follows: GAGVSQTPSNKVTEKGKYVELRCDPISGHTALYWYRQSLGQGPEFLIYFQGTGAADDSGLPNDRFFAVRPEGSVSTLKIQRTERGDSAVYLCASREAGDYEQYFGPGTRLTVT.

This chain uses TRBV3-1 (or the pseudogene TRBV3-2) with TRBJ1-2; possible D gene TRBD1, 6 bases. Germline CDR1 reads LGHDT; CDR2 reads YNNKEL (reference sequence). This CDR3 is 13 amino acids long. Trimming stripped 4 bases from V and 8 bases from J, with 14 bases between. The CDR3 reads CASSLLTGEGYTF. In nucleotides, the CDR3 is TGTGCCAGCAGCCTGTTGACAGGCGAGGGCTACACCTTC.

This chain joins TRBV19 and TRBJ2-2, with a weak D call TRBD1 (6 bases). The V and J ends lost 2 bases and 4 bases respectively, with 11 bases between them. The germline CDR1 and CDR2 sequences are LNHDA and SQIVND (reference sequence). CDR3 length equals 15 residues. Here the CDR3 reads CASSIWGRSTGELFF. As DNA, the CDR3 is TGTGCCAGTAGTATATGGGGGCGAAGCACCGGGGAGCTGTTTTTT.

Turning to this clone: One end of the junction varies from germline; a read error may be responsible. The V call is TRBV24-1, the J call TRBJ2-2; D unclear. Germline CDR1 reads KGHDR; CDR2 reads SFDVKD. This CDR3 has 13 amino acids. The CDR3 spells CATSDSYTGELFF. DNA of the CDR3: TGTGCCACCAGCGATTCGTACACCGGGGAGCTGTTTTTT.

V usage is TRBV28 and J usage is TRBJ2-2; D unresolved. The CDR3 has 11 amino acids. CDR1 MDHEN and CDR2 SYDVKM come from the germline V gene. V was pared by 4 bases and J by 5 bases, with 2 bases between. The CDR3 protein is CASSSTGELFF. CDR3 DNA sequence: TGTGCCAGCAGTTCGACCGGGGAGCTGTTTTTT. The full variable domain, its missing parts supplied by reference TRBV28 and TRBJ2-2, is DVKVTQSSRYLVKRTGEKVFLECVQDMDHENMFWYRQDPGLGLRLIYFSYDVKMKEKGDIPEGYSVSREKKERFSLILESASTNQTSMYLCASSSTGELFFGEGSRLTVL.

The rearrangement links TRBV19 to TRBJ1-1; no reliable D call. The germline V gene has CDR1 LNHDA and CDR2 SQIVND (reference sequence). The CDR3 loop spans 12 amino acids. With 5 bases removed from V and 1 base from J, the gap between germline ends came to 5 bases. The CDR3 spells CASSLANTEAFF. For the CDR3, the DNA is TGTGCCAGTAGTCTGGCGAACACTGAAGCTTTCTTT.

This clone occurred a few times. The chain couples TRBV7-9 to TRBJ2-5; TRBD2 aligns across 12 bases. The ends lost 4 bases at V and 5 bases at J; junction bases unmatched: 8. This CDR3 has 16 amino acids. Germline loops: CDR1 SEHNR, CDR2 FQNEAQ (reference sequence). CDR3 coding DNA: TGTGCCAGCAGCTCTACTAGCGGGAGGCCAGGGGAGACCCAGTACTTC. The encoded protein is CASSSTSGRPGETQYF. Looking up the rest from reference TRBV7-9 and TRBJ2-5 gives the full variable domain: DTGVSQNPRHKITKRGQNVTFRCDPISEHNRLYWYRQTLGQGPEFLTYFQNEAQLEKSRLLSDRFSAERPKGSFSTLEIQRTEQGDSAMYLCASSSTSGRPGETQYFGPGTRLLVL.

This chain connects TRBV30 to TRBJ1-1, with 8 bases matching TRBD1. The V segment lost 4 bases and the J segment 1 base; nucleotides outside the gene matches: 5. The CDR3 loop spans 14 amino acids. Germline CDR1 reads GTSNPN; CDR2 reads SVGIG (reference sequence). The chain's CDR3 is CAWTKGQANTEAFF. In DNA, the CDR3 is TGTGCCTGGACCAAGGGACAGGCGAACACTGAAGCTTTCTTT. Filled out from reference TRBV30 and TRBJ1-1, the complete variable domain reads SQTIHQWPATLVQPVGSPLSLECTVEGTSNPNLYWYRQAAGRGLQLLFYSVGIGQISSEVPQNLSASRPQDRQFILSSKKLLLSDSGFYLCAWTKGQANTEAFFGQGTRLTVV.

This chain links TRBV18 with TRBJ2-7; 7 bases are a match to TRBD1. Germline V gene sequence: CDR1 KGHSH, CDR2 LQKENI. This CDR3 has 11 amino acids. V lost 6 bases and J lost 5; bases outside the gene matches: 1. The CDR3 DNA sequence: TGTGCCAGCTCCACAGGGGACGAGCAGTACTTC. Amino acids: CASSTGDEQYF.